These 22 T cell receptor beta chains were all obtained from the same sample, sequenced in a study of blood T cell repertoires in COVID-19. Sequencing was performed with immunoSEQ multiplex PCR; in TCRdb, only in-frame clones are kept and a portion is missing. The top ten hold over 13% of the sample, which has 200,000 or so clones, about 81% seen once. Material: peripheral blood. Receptor source: a man aged 30 to 39 with active or convalescent COVID-19.

The CDR3 spells CASSPGSGRVEQYF. The CDR3 DNA reads as TGTGCCAGCAGCCCGGGGAGCGGGAGGGTAGAGCAGTACTTC. The gene calls are TRBV7-2 and TRBJ2-7; 10 bases align to TRBD2. This CDR3 contains 14 residues. The germline V gene has CDR1 SGHTA and CDR2 FQGNSA. V dropped 5 bases and J dropped 7; count of bases not matched to a gene: 8.

The chain links TRBV5-1 to TRBJ2-7, with 8 positions matching TRBD2. J was trimmed by 0 bases and V by 4 bases; bases with no gene match: 6. CDR1 is SGHRS, CDR2 YFSETQ, per germline. This CDR3 comprises 15 residues. CDR3 region: CASSPTTSGSYEQYF. The DNA for the CDR3 is TGCGCCAGCAGCCCTACAACTAGCGGCTCCTACGAGCAGTACTTC.

The chain couples TRBV11-2 to TRBJ2-3, with TRBD1 as a possible D gene (6 bases). The germline V gene encodes CDR1 SGHAT and CDR2 FQNNGV. This CDR3 region has 15 residues. V was cut by 2 bases and J by 2 bases, with 11 bases left in between. CDR3 nucleotide sequence: TGTGCCAGCAGCTTATCGCAGGGGTCCACAGATACGCAGTATTTT. It translates to CASSLSQGSTDTQYF.

The V call is TRBV15, the J call TRBJ2-1, with 11 bases fitting TRBD2. V lost 2 bases, J lost 4 bases, and 4 bases stayed unmatched. This CDR3 is built from 16 residues. CDR1 is LNHNV, CDR2 YYDKDF, per germline (reference sequence). CDR3 nucleotides: TGTGCCACCAGCAGATTAGCGGGGGGGCCTTACAATGAGCAGTTCTTC. It encodes CATSRLAGGPYNEQFF.

The chain combines TRBV5-1 with TRBJ2-7, with 8 bases identical to TRBD2. Trimming removed 4 bases from V and 5 bases from J; junction bases left unmatched: 11. The CDR3 spans 15 residues. The V gene's germline CDR1 is SGHRS and CDR2 YFSETQ. CDR3 amino acids: CASSPGRGTLDEQYF. The DNA of the CDR3 is TGCGCCAGCAGCCCCGGGAGGGGGACGCTGGACGAGCAGTACTTC.

With respect to this clone: The same CDR3 is also encoded by other DNA sequences in this sample. This chain connects TRBV29-1 to TRBJ1-1; D gene unclear. CDR3 length: 10 residues. Trimming took off 1 base at V and 10 bases at J, with 7 bases between the two ends. Germline-derived CDR1 and CDR2 are SQVTM and ANQGSEA. CDR3 sequence reads: CSVEGRGAFF. CDR3 bases: TGCAGCGTTGAAGGTAGAGGAGCTTTCTTT.

Details on this clone: One end of the junction varies from germline; a read error may be responsible. The V and J genes are TRBV6-2 or TRBV6-3 and TRBJ2-1; TRBD1 might be the D (6 bases). The CDR3 totals 12 residues. Germline V gene lookup returns CDR1 MNHEY and CDR2 SVGEGT. This chain's CDR3 is CASSTGYSEQFF. Here the CDR3 DNA reads TGTGCCAGCAGTACAGGGTACAGTGAGCAGTTCTTC.

The chain employs TRBV4-3 and TRBJ1-1; 7 bases map to TRBD1. The V gene's germline CDR1 is LGHNA and CDR2 YSLEER. The CDR3 has 17 residues. V lost 5 bases to trimming and J lost 3 bases; unmatched junction nucleotides: 15. Here the CDR3 DNA reads TGCGCCAGCAGCGGTTGGGCGGGACAGTCGTCGGACACTGAAGCTTTCTTT. Encoded protein: CASSGWAGQSSDTEAFF.

The rearrangement joins TRBV9 to TRBJ2-3; a weak D match, TRBD1 (5 bases). Trimming cost V 0 bases and J 2 bases, with 10 bases left between them. The CDR3 extends over 15 amino acids. CDR1 is SGDLS, CDR2 YYNGEE, per germline. The CDR3: CASSVEGIPTDTQYF. DNA of the CDR3: TGTGCCAGCAGCGTAGAGGGGATACCCACAGATACGCAGTATTTT.

V is TRBV11-2 and J is TRBJ1-1, with D maybe TRBD1 (5 bases). The germline V and J ends were trimmed by 5 bases and 0 bases, with 10 bases remaining between them. The CDR3 totals 14 residues. In germline, CDR1 is SGHAT, CDR2 FQNNGV. DNA for the CDR3: TGTGCCAGCAGCACCACAGGAGTGAACACTGAAGCTTTCTTT. The encoded protein is CASSTTGVNTEAFF.

The chain links TRBV6-5 to TRBJ2-6; D not certain. The V and J ends lost 6 bases and 0 bases respectively, with 9 bases between them. The germline V gene encodes CDR1 MNHEY and CDR2 SVGAGI. The CDR3 has 15 amino acids. The CDR3: CASSRRSSGANVLTF. Written as DNA, the CDR3 is TGTGCCAGCAGCCGACGGAGCTCTGGGGCCAACGTCCTGACTTTC.

CDR3 nucleotides: TGCAGCGCCAAGAAGGACATCTCTGGAAACACCATATATTTT. This sequence encodes CSAKKDISGNTIYF. The chain uses TRBV29-1 and TRBJ1-3; a weak D match, TRBD1 (5 bases). Trimming left V 7 bases short and J 0 bases short, with 13 bases between. Germline CDR1 reads SQVTM; CDR2 reads ANQGSEA. CDR3 length: 14 amino acids.

This sequence joins TRBV5-1 and TRBJ2-1; weak D call: TRBD2 (6 bases). Looked up from germline, CDR1 is SGHRS and CDR2 is YFSETQ. V was clipped by 5 bases and J by 1 base, with 13 bases between them. The CDR3 consists of 15 residues. This chain's CDR3 is CASSSDYSSYNEQFF. The DNA of the CDR3 is TGCGCCAGCAGTTCGGACTACTCTTCCTACAATGAGCAGTTCTTC. The full variable domain, completed using reference TRBV5-1 and TRBJ2-1, is KAGVTQTPRYLIKTRGQQVTLSCSPISGHRSVSWYQQTPGQGLQFLFEYFSETQRNKGNFPGRFSGRQFSNSRSEMNVSTLELGDSALYLCASSSDYSSYNEQFFGPGTRLTVL.

This clone was counted once. The gene calls are TRBV19 and TRBJ2-4, with 7 positions matching TRBD1. The germline gives CDR1 LNHDA, CDR2 SQIVND (reference sequence). This CDR3 contains 17 residues. After removal of 7 bases from V and 5 bases from J, the junction contained 17 bases not matched to a gene. The CDR3 is CASTPPLFAGGENIQYF. CDR3 DNA sequence: TGTGCCAGTACCCCACCCCTATTCGCAGGGGGAGAAAACATTCAGTACTTC. Together with reference TRBV19 and TRBJ2-4, the CDR3 gives the full variable domain: DGGITQSPKYLFRKEGQNVTLSCEQNLNHDAMYWYRQDPGQGLRLIYYSQIVNDFQKGDIAEGYSVSREKKESFPLTVTSAQKNPTAFYLCASTPPLFAGGENIQYFGAGTRLSVL.

CDR3 residues: CSASTGYEQYV. In DNA, the CDR3 is TGCAGTGCTTCGACAGGGTACGAGCAGTACGTC. The chain links TRBV20-1 to TRBJ2-7; 7 bases map to TRBD1. The CDR3 sequence is 11 residues long. Germline CDR1 and CDR2: DFQATT and SNEGSKA (reference sequence). Losses at the gene ends were 5 bases for V and 4 bases for J; bases not matched to a gene: 2.

The chain uses TRBV10-1 and TRBJ1-1; D is ambiguous. The V end was cut by 3 bases, the J end by 3 bases, with 8 bases between. The CDR3 has 13 amino acids. Germline V gives CDR1 WNHNN, CDR2 SYGVQD (reference sequence). In nucleotides, the CDR3 is TGCGCCAGCAGTGAAGAACAGTACACTGAAGCTTTCTTT. This codes for CASSEEQYTEAFF.

The V gene is TRBV18, the J gene TRBJ1-5; 10 bases agree with TRBD1. V gave up 3 bases and J gave up 4 bases; unmatched junction bases: 6. Germline V gene lookup returns CDR1 KGHSH and CDR2 LQKENI. The CDR3 spans 16 residues. CDR3 protein: CASSPSGTGVNQPQHF. CDR3 sequence (DNA): TGTGCCAGCTCACCGTCCGGGACAGGGGTGAATCAGCCCCAGCATTTT.

In regard to this clone: In the same sample, other DNA sequences code for this CDR3. The rearrangement links TRBV4-3 to TRBJ2-7, with a tentative D call TRBD1 (5 bases). CDR3 length: 13 residues. Germline assignment: CDR1 LGHNA and CDR2 YSLEER. The ends were cut back, 3 bases at V and 3 bases at J, with 9 bases in the middle. This chain's CDR3 is CASSHGQGYEQYF. CDR3 coding DNA: TGCGCCAGCAGCCACGGTCAGGGCTACGAGCAGTACTTC.

The chain links TRBV6-6 to TRBJ1-2; D perhaps matches TRBD1 (6 bases). The V gene lost 4 bases and the J gene lost 7 bases, with 10 bases spanning the gap. CDR3 length: 12 amino acids. Germline CDR1 is MNHNY and CDR2 is SVGAGI (reference sequence). DNA of the CDR3: TGTGCCAGCAGTTTGACAGGAGGTGGCTACACCTTC. This gives the protein CASSLTGGGYTF.

The V and J genes are TRBV28 and TRBJ1-1; 7 bases align to TRBD1. V gave up 5 bases and J gave up 2 bases; unmatched junction bases: 5. The CDR3 has 14 residues. Germline assignment: CDR1 MDHEN and CDR2 SYDVKM. This CDR3 is CASSLDRVNTEAFF. The CDR3 DNA reads as TGTGCCAGCAGTCTCGACAGGGTCAACACTGAAGCTTTCTTT.

The V call is TRBV28, the J call TRBJ2-7; 9 bases map to TRBD1. The CDR3 has 14 residues. Germline V CDR1 and CDR2: MDHEN, SYDVKM. V shed 2 bases and J 3 bases; nucleotides not matched to a gene: 2. Here the CDR3 DNA reads TGTGCCAGCAGTTTAAGGGACAGGGACTACGAGCAGTACGTC. It yields the protein CASSLRDRDYEQYV.

CDR3 sequence reads: CASSLLKGQRGQLSEQFF. CDR3 nucleotide sequence: TGCGCCAGCAGCCTGTTAAAGGGGCAGCGGGGTCAACTAAGTGAGCAGTTCTTC. The chain has TRBV4-1 and TRBJ2-1, with 7 bases fitting TRBD2. The trim removed 4 bases at V and 9 bases at J, leaving 21 bases unmatched. The CDR3 is made up of 18 amino acids. Germline V CDR1 and CDR2: MGHRA, YSYEKL.